The next 12 T cell receptor beta chains were all read from a single sample in a study of T cell responses to AZD1222 COVID-19 vaccine. Some clones are missing from TCRdb's copy, which holds only in-frame ones; the method was immunoSEQ multiplex PCR. The table lists over 150,000 clones, 90% of them singletons. This specimen was peripheral blood, taken on day 0 of AZD1222 vaccination. These receptors were obtained from an adult in good health.

This clone was picked up one time. This chain uses TRBV6-4 with TRBJ1-2; no reliable D call. The germline V gene encodes CDR1 MRHNA and CDR2 SNTAGT. The V end was cut by 0 bases, the J end by 2 bases, with 4 bases between. The CDR3 consists of 13 residues. The CDR3 loop is CASSDSGNYGYTF. In DNA form, the CDR3 reads TGTGCCAGCAGTGACTCAGGGAACTATGGCTACACCTTC.

The gene calls are TRBV6-1 and TRBJ1-5, with D unresolved. The CDR3 totals 13 residues. Germline-derived CDR1 and CDR2 are MNHNS and SASEGT. The V and J ends lost 2 bases and 11 bases respectively, with 13 bases between them. The CDR3 loop is CASSERADLAQHF. As DNA, the CDR3 is TGTGCCAGCAGTGAAAGGGCAGACCTGGCCCAGCATTTT.

V is TRBV7-9 and J is TRBJ1-2; perhaps TRBD1 as D (5 bases). CDR3 length: 12 residues. Germline assignment: CDR1 SEHNR and CDR2 FQNEAQ (reference sequence). The V and J ends lost 2 bases and 6 bases respectively, with 7 bases between them. The CDR3 loop reads CASSLRGDGYTF. In DNA, the CDR3 is TGTGCCAGCAGCTTAAGAGGGGATGGCTACACCTTC.

This sequence joins TRBV5-5 and TRBJ1-5; tentatively, D is TRBD1 (6 bases). This CDR3 is built from 15 residues. V lost 4 bases to trimming and J lost 3 bases, with 14 bases between them. The V gene's germline CDR1 is SGHKS and CDR2 YYEKEE (reference sequence). Written as DNA, the CDR3 is TGTGCCAGCAGCAACACGGGGGGCCCCAATCAGCCCCAGCATTTT. As protein: CASSNTGGPNQPQHF.

This clone was seen a single time. The V and J genes are TRBV9 and TRBJ1-1; D is unclear. Trimming shortened V by 2 bases and J by 5 bases, and 13 bases separated the two germline ends. Per germline, CDR1 SGDLS and CDR2 YYNGEE. The CDR3 consists of 14 residues. This CDR3 reads CASSVGNLGTEAFF. DNA of the CDR3: TGTGCCAGCAGCGTCGGGAATTTAGGGACTGAAGCTTTCTTT.

The chain has TRBV28 and TRBJ2-1; 7 nucleotides line up with TRBD1. Trimming removed 8 bases from V and 5 bases from J; junction bases left unmatched: 9. In germline, CDR1 is MDHEN, CDR2 SYDVKM. CDR3 length equals 14 residues. The CDR3 loop is CASWEDRVNNEQFF. As DNA, the CDR3 is TGTGCCAGCTGGGAAGACAGGGTAAACAATGAGCAGTTCTTC.

This chain joins TRBV11-3 and TRBJ1-3; no clear D. The germline V gene has CDR1 SGHNT and CDR2 YENEEA. The CDR3 is 17 residues long. Trimming left V 0 bases short and J 4 bases short, with 16 bases between. CDR3 sequence: CASSLEAVNSPGNTIYF. For the CDR3, the DNA is TGTGCCAGCAGCTTAGAGGCGGTTAACAGTCCGGGAAACACCATATATTTT.

The chain uses TRBV5-1 and TRBJ1-1, with D possibly being TRBD1 (6 bases). The CDR3 consists of 15 residues. Trimming cost V 0 bases and J 2 bases, with 11 bases left between them. Looked up from germline, CDR1 is SGHRS and CDR2 is YFSETQ. The CDR3 protein is CASSLGWGRNTEAFF. CDR3 nucleotides: TGCGCCAGCAGCTTGGGTTGGGGGCGCAACACTGAAGCTTTCTTT.

V is TRBV7-2 and J is TRBJ2-3; D unclear. V was clipped by 5 bases and J by 0 bases, with 9 bases between them. Germline V gene data show CDR1 as SGHTA and CDR2 as FQGNSA. The CDR3 consists of 14 residues. The CDR3 region has the DNA TGTGCCAGCAGCCGGGTCGGGAGCACAGATACGCAGTATTTT. It translates to CASSRVGSTDTQYF.

This chain uses TRBV5-8 with TRBJ1-1; D remains ambiguous. With 4 bases removed from V and 0 bases from J, the gap between germline ends came to 16 bases. Germline loops: CDR1 SGHTS, CDR2 YDEGEE. The CDR3 is 16 residues long. CDR3 sequence reads: CASSRIPTPLNTEAFF. DNA for the CDR3: TGTGCCAGCAGCCGAATTCCAACACCTCTGAACACTGAAGCTTTCTTT.

V and J are TRBV9 and TRBJ2-7; 7 bases map to TRBD1. This CDR3 contains 15 residues. Germline CDR1 and CDR2: SGDLS and YYNGEE. After removal of 4 bases from V and 7 bases from J, the junction contained 14 bases not matched to a gene. The DNA for the CDR3 is TGTGCCAGCAGCCCGGGGACAGCGAGTGGTCTGGAGCAGTACTTC. This codes for CASSPGTASGLEQYF.

The V and J genes are TRBV5-1 and TRBJ1-1; 7 nucleotides align to TRBD1. Trimming took 4 bases from V and 3 from J; bases not matched to a gene: 6. CDR3 size: 14 residues. Germline lookup yields CDR1 SGHRS and CDR2 YFSETQ. The CDR3 here is CASSPRRGDTEAFF. Written as DNA, the CDR3 is TGCGCCAGCAGCCCCCGCAGGGGGGACACTGAAGCTTTCTTT.